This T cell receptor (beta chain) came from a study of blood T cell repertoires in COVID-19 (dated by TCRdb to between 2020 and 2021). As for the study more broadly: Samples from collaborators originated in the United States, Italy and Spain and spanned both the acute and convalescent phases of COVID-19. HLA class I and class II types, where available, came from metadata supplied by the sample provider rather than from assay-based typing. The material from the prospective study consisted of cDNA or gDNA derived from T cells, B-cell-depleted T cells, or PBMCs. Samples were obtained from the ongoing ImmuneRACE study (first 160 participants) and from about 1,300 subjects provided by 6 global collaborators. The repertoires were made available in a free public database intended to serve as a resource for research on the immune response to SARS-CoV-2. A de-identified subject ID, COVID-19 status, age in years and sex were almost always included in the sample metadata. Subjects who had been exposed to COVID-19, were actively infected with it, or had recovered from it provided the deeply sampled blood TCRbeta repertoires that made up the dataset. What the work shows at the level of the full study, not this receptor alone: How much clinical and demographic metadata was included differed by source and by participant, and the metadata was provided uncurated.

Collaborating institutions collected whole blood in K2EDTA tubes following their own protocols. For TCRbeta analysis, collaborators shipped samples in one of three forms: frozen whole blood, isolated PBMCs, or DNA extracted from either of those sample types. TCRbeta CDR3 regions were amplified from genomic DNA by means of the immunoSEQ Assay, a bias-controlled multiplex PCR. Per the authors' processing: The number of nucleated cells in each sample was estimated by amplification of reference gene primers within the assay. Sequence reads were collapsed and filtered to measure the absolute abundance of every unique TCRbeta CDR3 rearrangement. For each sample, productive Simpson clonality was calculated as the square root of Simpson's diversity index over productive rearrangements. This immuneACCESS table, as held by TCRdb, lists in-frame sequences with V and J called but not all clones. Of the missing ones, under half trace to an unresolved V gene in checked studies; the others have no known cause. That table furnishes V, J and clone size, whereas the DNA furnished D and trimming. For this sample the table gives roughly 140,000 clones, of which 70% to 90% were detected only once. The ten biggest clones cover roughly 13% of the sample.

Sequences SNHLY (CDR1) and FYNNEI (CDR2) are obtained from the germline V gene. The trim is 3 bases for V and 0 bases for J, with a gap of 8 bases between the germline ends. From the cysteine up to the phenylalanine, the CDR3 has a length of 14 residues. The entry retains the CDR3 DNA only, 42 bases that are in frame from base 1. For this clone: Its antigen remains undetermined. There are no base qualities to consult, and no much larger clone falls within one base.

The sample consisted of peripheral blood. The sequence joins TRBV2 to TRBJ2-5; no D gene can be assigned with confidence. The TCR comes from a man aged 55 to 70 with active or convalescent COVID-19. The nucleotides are TGTGCCAGCAGTGAGCGGCACAACCAAGAGACCCAGTACTTC. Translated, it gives CASSERHNQETQYF.